These T cell receptor beta chains were read from a single sample in a study of T cell repertoires in cytomegalovirus infection. One entry per CDR3 protein results from TCRdb running MiXCR on the reads. Found here are 680,000 or so distinct CDR3 sequences, 35% to 40% of them singletons; the top ten hold 2.5% to 3.5%. Sequencing used PBMCs. The receptors come from a human donor in good health (CMV status not recorded). Some clones in this sample may be carry-over from other donors' samples. The CDR3 runs from the conserved cysteine through the conserved F or W. The order of the fields is V gene, J gene, D gene, clone size, CDR3 DNA, CDR3 protein. A D gene is named only where the DNA matches it firmly. Clone size is shown for a subset of rows, as once, few, many or a class of expanded clone.

v_call: TRBV19
j_call: TRBJ2-5
d_call: -
clone_size: few
cdr3_nt: TGTGCCAGTAACCCCGACAGGCACCAAGAGACCCAGTACTTC
cdr3_aa: CASNPDRHQETQYF

v_call: TRBV5-5
j_call: TRBJ1-4
d_call: -
clone_size: few
cdr3_nt: TGTGCCAGCAGCGTCGAAGACACGAGACGGGAAAAACTGTTTTTT
cdr3_aa: CASSVEDTRREKLFF

v_call: TRBV15
j_call: TRBJ2-3
d_call: TRBD2
clone_size: -
cdr3_nt: TGTGCCACCAGCAGAGACCAGAGTAGCGGGGGGGCCCGTTACTACACAGATACGCAGTATTTT
cdr3_aa: CATSRDQSSGGARYYTDTQYF

v_call: TRBV7-6
j_call: TRBJ1-5
d_call: -
clone_size: few
cdr3_nt: TGTGCCAGCAGCGCAGGTGTAGGGGGAGGTCAGCCCCAGCATTTT
cdr3_aa: CASSAGVGGGQPQHF

v_call: TRBV7-6
j_call: TRBJ2-3
d_call: TRBD2
clone_size: few
cdr3_nt: TGTGCCAGCAGCTTAGTGCCGGGACTAGCAACAGATACGCAGTATTTT
cdr3_aa: CASSLVPGLATDTQYF

v_call: TRBV5-1
j_call: TRBJ2-1
d_call: TRBD1
clone_size: -
cdr3_nt: TGCGCCAGCAGCTTGGTGCGGACAGGGAACAATGAGCAGTTCTTC
cdr3_aa: CASSLVRTGNNEQFF

v_call: TRBV28
j_call: TRBJ2-3
d_call: TRBD2
clone_size: few
cdr3_nt: TGTGCCAGCACGAGCGGGGGGCCCACAGATACGCAGTATTTT
cdr3_aa: CASTSGGPTDTQYF

v_call: TRBV7-2
j_call: TRBJ1-4
d_call: -
clone_size: many
cdr3_nt: TGTGCCAGCAGCCGACAGATTAATGAAAAACTGTTTTTT
cdr3_aa: CASSRQINEKLFF

v_call: TRBV12-3/TRBV12-4
j_call: TRBJ2-7
d_call: -
clone_size: few
cdr3_nt: TGTGCCAGCAGTCCTATTGATTCCCCTCGGTTCGAGCAGTACTTC
cdr3_aa: CASSPIDSPRFEQYF

v_call: TRBV7-9
j_call: TRBJ2-7
d_call: -
clone_size: -
cdr3_nt: TGTGCCAGCAAGGCCATTTCGTCCTACGAGCAGTACTTC
cdr3_aa: CASKAISSYEQYF

v_call: TRBV7-6
j_call: TRBJ2-2
d_call: TRBD2
clone_size: -
cdr3_nt: TGTGCCAGCAGCTTTGGTCTAGCGGGGGGTTTGAGGACCGGGGAGCTGTTTTTT
cdr3_aa: CASSFGLAGGLRTGELFF

v_call: TRBV6-2/TRBV6-3
j_call: TRBJ2-2
d_call: -
clone_size: -
cdr3_nt: TGTGCCAGCAGTGGACGGAAGAACACCGGGGAGCTGTTTTTT
cdr3_aa: CASSGRKNTGELFF

v_call: TRBV20-1
j_call: TRBJ2-3
d_call: TRBD2
clone_size: many
cdr3_nt: TGCAGTGCAACTAGCGGGGGGACCACAGATACGCAGTATTTT
cdr3_aa: CSATSGGTTDTQYF

v_call: TRBV30
j_call: TRBJ1-2
d_call: -
clone_size: once
cdr3_nt: TGTGCCTGGAGCTCAGGTTCCGCCTATGGCTACACCTTC
cdr3_aa: CAWSSGSAYGYTF

v_call: TRBV20-1
j_call: TRBJ1-1
d_call: -
clone_size: -
cdr3_nt: TGCAGTGCTAGTGTGGGGGGGGCTGAAGCTTTCTTT
cdr3_aa: CSASVGGAEAFF

v_call: TRBV10-3
j_call: TRBJ2-7
d_call: -
clone_size: -
cdr3_nt: TGTGCCATCAGTTGGGGTCGGGGACTGGCGGAGCAGTACTTC
cdr3_aa: CAISWGRGLAEQYF

v_call: TRBV6-5
j_call: TRBJ1-6
d_call: -
clone_size: -
cdr3_nt: TGTGCCAGCAGACCAGAGAGGGGTTCTCGTTCACCCCTCCACTTT
cdr3_aa: CASRPERGSRSPLHF

v_call: TRBV20-1
j_call: TRBJ1-4
d_call: -
clone_size: -
cdr3_nt: TGCAGTGCTAGAGATTTTACTCGTTCGGACAGAAGAAATGAAAAACTGTTTTTT
cdr3_aa: CSARDFTRSDRRNEKLFF

v_call: TRBV28
j_call: TRBJ2-5
d_call: -
clone_size: -
cdr3_nt: TGTGCCAGCAGTTTTGGGGGGGCCGGCGAGACCCAGTACTTC
cdr3_aa: CASSFGGAGETQYF

v_call: TRBV12-3/TRBV12-4
j_call: TRBJ2-7
d_call: -
clone_size: once
cdr3_nt: TGTGCCAGCACCCCATTGGGATATGAGCAGTACTTC
cdr3_aa: CASTPLGYEQYF

v_call: TRBV6-6
j_call: TRBJ2-5
d_call: -
clone_size: -
cdr3_nt: TGTGCCAGCGCGGACGGTGGACACCAAGAGACCCAGTACTTC
cdr3_aa: CASADGGHQETQYF

v_call: TRBV15
j_call: TRBJ1-2
d_call: -
clone_size: -
cdr3_nt: TGTGCCACCAGCAGAGGGGGGGCAGGGACATACTATGGCTACACCTTC
cdr3_aa: CATSRGGAGTYYGYTF

v_call: TRBV10-3
j_call: TRBJ2-7
d_call: TRBD2
clone_size: few
cdr3_nt: TGTGCCATCAGTGGGACTAGCGGGAGAGGGCCCTACGAGCAGTACTTC
cdr3_aa: CAISGTSGRGPYEQYF

v_call: TRBV6-6
j_call: TRBJ2-1
d_call: -
clone_size: few
cdr3_nt: TGTGCCAGCAGTTACCGGGGAAACAATGAGCAGTTCTTC
cdr3_aa: CASSYRGNNEQFF

v_call: TRBV7-2
j_call: TRBJ1-4
d_call: -
clone_size: few
cdr3_nt: TGTGCCAGCAGCTTAGATGGGGGCCCCAATGAAAAACTGTTTTTT
cdr3_aa: CASSLDGGPNEKLFF

v_call: TRBV27
j_call: TRBJ2-5
d_call: TRBD2
clone_size: few
cdr3_nt: TGTGCCAGCAGTTCCCGGGATAGCGGGAGGGCAGAGACCCAGTACTTC
cdr3_aa: CASSSRDSGRAETQYF

v_call: TRBV5-1
j_call: TRBJ1-2
d_call: -
clone_size: -
cdr3_nt: TGCGCCAGCAGCTCGGGCCTTTGGGCGGGCTACACCTTC
cdr3_aa: CASSSGLWAGYTF

v_call: TRBV12-3/TRBV12-4
j_call: TRBJ2-1
d_call: TRBD2
clone_size: few
cdr3_nt: TGTGCCAGCAGTTTTCAGCGGGAGGGCAATGAGCAGTTCTTC
cdr3_aa: CASSFQREGNEQFF

v_call: TRBV6-2/TRBV6-3
j_call: TRBJ2-2
d_call: TRBD2
clone_size: few
cdr3_nt: TGTGCCAGCAGTTACTCGAGGCTAGCGGGGGTCACCGGGGAGCTGTTTTTT
cdr3_aa: CASSYSRLAGVTGELFF

v_call: TRBV7-6
j_call: TRBJ2-2
d_call: TRBD1
clone_size: -
cdr3_nt: TGTCCCAGCAGCTTAGTCTGGCCAGGGGGAGTCACCGGGGAGCTGTTTTTT
cdr3_aa: CPSSLVWPGGVTGELFF

v_call: TRBV7-9
j_call: TRBJ1-3
d_call: -
clone_size: few
cdr3_nt: TGTGCCAGCAGCCCGAGGTCCCGCTCTGGAAACACCATATATTTT
cdr3_aa: CASSPRSRSGNTIYF

v_call: TRBV6-6
j_call: TRBJ2-1
d_call: TRBD1
clone_size: -
cdr3_nt: TGTGCCAGCAGTTACTGGTCACAAGGGCAGGGGGTCACCCATGACAATGAGCAGTTCTTC
cdr3_aa: CASSYWSQGQGVTHDNEQFF

v_call: TRBV7-8
j_call: TRBJ1-6
d_call: -
clone_size: few
cdr3_nt: TGTGCCAGCAGGGAAACAGGGTCACCGAATTCACCCCTCCACTTT
cdr3_aa: CASRETGSPNSPLHF

v_call: TRBV20-1
j_call: TRBJ2-7
d_call: -
clone_size: -
cdr3_nt: TGCAGTGCCCTTGTGGGGGGAAGAGGGGTCTACGAGCAGTACTTC
cdr3_aa: CSALVGGRGVYEQYF

v_call: TRBV6-1
j_call: TRBJ1-2
d_call: -
clone_size: few
cdr3_nt: TGTGCCAGCAGTGAAAATCCGGGCACTAACTATGGCTACACCTTC
cdr3_aa: CASSENPGTNYGYTF

v_call: TRBV7-8
j_call: TRBJ2-1
d_call: -
clone_size: many
cdr3_nt: TGTGCCAGCAGCGAAATCCCGGGACTTAACAATGAGCAGTTCTTC
cdr3_aa: CASSEIPGLNNEQFF

v_call: TRBV19
j_call: TRBJ2-2
d_call: -
clone_size: few
cdr3_nt: TGTGCCAGTAGTATAGTAGGAGAAGAGCTGTTTTTT
cdr3_aa: CASSIVGEELFF

v_call: TRBV28
j_call: TRBJ1-6
d_call: -
clone_size: -
cdr3_nt: TGTGCCAGCAGTCCCCACAGGGCCAATAATTCACCCCTCCACTTT
cdr3_aa: CASSPHRANNSPLHF

v_call: TRBV7-8
j_call: TRBJ2-7
d_call: TRBD2
clone_size: many
cdr3_nt: TGTGCCAGCAGCTTAGATGCGGGACTAGCAACGCAGTACTTC
cdr3_aa: CASSLDAGLATQYF

v_call: TRBV11-3
j_call: TRBJ2-1
d_call: -
clone_size: once
cdr3_nt: TGTGCCAGCAGCTTAGATGTTGGCGGTTACAAGGAGCAGTTCTTC
cdr3_aa: CASSLDVGGYKEQFF

v_call: TRBV4-1
j_call: TRBJ1-1
d_call: -
clone_size: -
cdr3_nt: TGCGCCAGCAGCCAAGCTCTGAGTTGGGCGAACACTGAAGCTTTCTTT
cdr3_aa: CASSQALSWANTEAFF

v_call: TRBV27
j_call: TRBJ2-3
d_call: -
clone_size: -
cdr3_nt: TGTGCCAGCAGTGGCGGGGCGTACACAGATACGCAGTATTTT
cdr3_aa: CASSGGAYTDTQYF

v_call: TRBV4-2
j_call: TRBJ2-6
d_call: -
clone_size: few
cdr3_nt: TGTGCCAGCAGCCAAGGGTTGCAGGCGGCCTCTGGGGCCAACGTCCTGACTTTC
cdr3_aa: CASSQGLQAASGANVLTF